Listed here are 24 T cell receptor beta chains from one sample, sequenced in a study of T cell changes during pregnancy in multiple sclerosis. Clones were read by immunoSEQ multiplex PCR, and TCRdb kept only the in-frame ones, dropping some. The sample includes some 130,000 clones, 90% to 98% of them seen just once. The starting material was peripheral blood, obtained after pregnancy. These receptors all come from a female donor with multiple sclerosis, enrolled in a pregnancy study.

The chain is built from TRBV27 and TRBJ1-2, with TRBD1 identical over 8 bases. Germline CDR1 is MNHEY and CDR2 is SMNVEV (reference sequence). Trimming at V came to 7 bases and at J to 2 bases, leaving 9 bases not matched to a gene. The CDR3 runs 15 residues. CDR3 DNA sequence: TGTGCCAGCAACCCGAGGCAGGGGGCGAACTATGGCTACACCTTC. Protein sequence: CASNPRQGANYGYTF.

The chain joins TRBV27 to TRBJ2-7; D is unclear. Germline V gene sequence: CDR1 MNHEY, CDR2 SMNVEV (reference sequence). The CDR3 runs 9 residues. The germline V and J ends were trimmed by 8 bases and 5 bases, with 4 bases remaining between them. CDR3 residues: CASGDEQYF. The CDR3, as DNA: TGTGCCAGCGGAGACGAGCAGTACTTC.

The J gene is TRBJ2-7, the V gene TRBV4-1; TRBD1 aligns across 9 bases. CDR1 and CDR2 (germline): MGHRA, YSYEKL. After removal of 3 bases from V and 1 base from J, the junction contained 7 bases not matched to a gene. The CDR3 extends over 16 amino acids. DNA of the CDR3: TGCGCCAGCAGCCAGCTGACAGGGGGACCATCCTACGAGCAGTACTTC. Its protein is CASSQLTGGPSYEQYF.

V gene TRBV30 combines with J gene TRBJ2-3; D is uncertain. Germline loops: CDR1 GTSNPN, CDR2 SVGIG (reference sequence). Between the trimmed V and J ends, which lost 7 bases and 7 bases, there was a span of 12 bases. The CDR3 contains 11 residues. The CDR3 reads CASSNTYTQYF. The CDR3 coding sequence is TGTGCCTCCTCGAACACCTATACGCAGTATTTT. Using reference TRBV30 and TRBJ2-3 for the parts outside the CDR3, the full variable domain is SQTIHQWPATLVQPVGSPLSLECTVEGTSNPNLYWYRQAAGRGLQLLFYSVGIGQISSEVPQNLSASRPQDRQFILSSKKLLLSDSGFYLCASSNTYTQYFGPGTRLTVL.

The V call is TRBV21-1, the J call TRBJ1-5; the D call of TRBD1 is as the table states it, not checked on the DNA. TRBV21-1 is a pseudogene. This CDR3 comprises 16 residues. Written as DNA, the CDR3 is TGTGCCAGCAGCTACTACAGGGGAAAGAGGCATCAGCCCCAGCATTTT. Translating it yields CASSYYRGKRHQPQHF.

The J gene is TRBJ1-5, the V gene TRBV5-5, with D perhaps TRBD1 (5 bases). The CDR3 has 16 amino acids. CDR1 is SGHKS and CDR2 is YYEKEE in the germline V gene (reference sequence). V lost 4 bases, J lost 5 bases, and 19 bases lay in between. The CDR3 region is CASSPLTVEWHQPQHF. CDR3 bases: TGTGCCAGCAGCCCGCTGACAGTAGAGTGGCATCAGCCCCAGCATTTT.

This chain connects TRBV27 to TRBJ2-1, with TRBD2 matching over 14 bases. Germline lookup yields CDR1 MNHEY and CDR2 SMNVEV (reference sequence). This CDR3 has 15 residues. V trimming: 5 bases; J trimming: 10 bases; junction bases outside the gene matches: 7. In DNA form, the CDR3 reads TGTGCCAGCAGTAGGGGACTAGCGGGAGCGCAGGAGCAGTTCTTC. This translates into CASSRGLAGAQEQFF.

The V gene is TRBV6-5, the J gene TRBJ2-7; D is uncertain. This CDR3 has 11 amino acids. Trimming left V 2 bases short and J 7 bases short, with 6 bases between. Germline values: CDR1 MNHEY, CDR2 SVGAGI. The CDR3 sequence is CASSYSLEQYF. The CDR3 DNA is TGTGCCAGCAGTTACAGCCTGGAGCAGTACTTC.

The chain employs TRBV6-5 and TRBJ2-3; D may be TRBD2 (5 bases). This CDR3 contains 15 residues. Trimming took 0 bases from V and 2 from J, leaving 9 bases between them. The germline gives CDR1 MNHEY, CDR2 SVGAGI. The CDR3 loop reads CASSYSRADTDTQYF. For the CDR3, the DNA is TGTGCCAGCAGTTACTCGAGGGCGGACACAGATACGCAGTATTTT.

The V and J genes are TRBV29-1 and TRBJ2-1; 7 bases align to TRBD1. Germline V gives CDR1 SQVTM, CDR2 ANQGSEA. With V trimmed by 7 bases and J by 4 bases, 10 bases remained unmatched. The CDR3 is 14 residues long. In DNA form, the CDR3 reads TGCAGCGCCGGGACAGCCTATGAATACAATGAGCAGTTCTTC. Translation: CSAGTAYEYNEQFF.

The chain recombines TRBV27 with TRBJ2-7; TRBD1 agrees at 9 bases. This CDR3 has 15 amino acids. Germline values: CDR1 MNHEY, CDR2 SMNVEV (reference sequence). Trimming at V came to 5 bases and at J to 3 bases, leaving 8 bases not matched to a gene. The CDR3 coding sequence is TGTGCCAGCAGTCACTCCGGGACAGGGCGCTACGAGCAGTACTTC. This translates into CASSHSGTGRYEQYF.

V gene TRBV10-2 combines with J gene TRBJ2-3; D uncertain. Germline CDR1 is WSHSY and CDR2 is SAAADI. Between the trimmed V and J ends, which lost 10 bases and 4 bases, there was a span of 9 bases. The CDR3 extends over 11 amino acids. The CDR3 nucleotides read TGCGCCACGTCTCACTCAGATACGCAGTATTTT. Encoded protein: CATSHSDTQYF.

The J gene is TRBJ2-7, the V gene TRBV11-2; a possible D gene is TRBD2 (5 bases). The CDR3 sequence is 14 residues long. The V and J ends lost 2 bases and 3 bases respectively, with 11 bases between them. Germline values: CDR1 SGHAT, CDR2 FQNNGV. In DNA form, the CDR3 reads TGTGCCAGCAGCTTAACAGCGGATGTCTACGAGCAGTACTTC. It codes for CASSLTADVYEQYF.

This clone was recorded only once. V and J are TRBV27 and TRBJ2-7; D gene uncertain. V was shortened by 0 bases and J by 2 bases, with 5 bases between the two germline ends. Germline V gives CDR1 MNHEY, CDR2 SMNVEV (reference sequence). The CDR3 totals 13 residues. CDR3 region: CASSLSSPYEQYF. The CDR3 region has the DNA TGTGCCAGCAGTTTATCTTCTCCCTACGAGCAGTACTTC.

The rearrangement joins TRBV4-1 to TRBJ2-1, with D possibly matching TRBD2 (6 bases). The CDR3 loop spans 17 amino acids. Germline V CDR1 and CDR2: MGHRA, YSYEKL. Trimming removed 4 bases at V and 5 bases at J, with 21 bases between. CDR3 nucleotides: TGCGCCAGCAGCCTAGGCACCTCCCCGGGAGCCCACAATGAGCAGTTCTTC. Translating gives CASSLGTSPGAHNEQFF.

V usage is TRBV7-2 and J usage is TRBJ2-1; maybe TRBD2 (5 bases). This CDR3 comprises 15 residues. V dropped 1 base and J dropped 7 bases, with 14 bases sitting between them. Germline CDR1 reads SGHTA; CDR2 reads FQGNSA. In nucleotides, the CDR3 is TGTGCCAGCAGCTTAGGCGACCGGAGGCGTAATGAGCAGTTCTTC. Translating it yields CASSLGDRRRNEQFF.

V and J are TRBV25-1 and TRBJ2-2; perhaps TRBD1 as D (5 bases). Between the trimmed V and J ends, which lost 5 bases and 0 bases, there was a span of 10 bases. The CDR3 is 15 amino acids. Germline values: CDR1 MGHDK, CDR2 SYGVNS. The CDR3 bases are TGTGCCAGCAGTACCCCGACAGCGAACACCGGGGAGCTGTTTTTT. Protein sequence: CASSTPTANTGELFF.

DNA for the CDR3: TGTGCCAGCAGTTCACTAGCGGGGTACAATGAGCAGTTCTTC. Its translation is CASSSLAGYNEQFF. The genes are TRBV28 and TRBJ2-1; the match to TRBD2 covers 10 bases. J lost 4 bases, V lost 4 bases, and 1 base had no gene match. This CDR3 region has 14 residues. In germline, CDR1 is MDHEN, CDR2 SYDVKM.

The CDR3 nucleotides read TGTGCCAGCAGGGGACTCAACACGCGCGGCTACACCTTC. Its protein product is CASRGLNTRGYTF. V usage is TRBV2 and J usage is TRBJ1-2; tentatively, D is TRBD1 (5 bases). The CDR3 has 13 residues. Germline loops: CDR1 SNHLY, CDR2 FYNNEI. V was clipped by 6 bases and J by 8 bases, with 16 bases between them.

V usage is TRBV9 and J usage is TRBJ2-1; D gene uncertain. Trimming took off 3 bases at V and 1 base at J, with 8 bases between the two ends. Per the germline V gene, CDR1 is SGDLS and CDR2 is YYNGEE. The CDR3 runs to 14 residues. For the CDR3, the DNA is TGTGCCAGCAGCGAGGCGGTTTCCTACAATGAGCAGTTCTTC. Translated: CASSEAVSYNEQFF.

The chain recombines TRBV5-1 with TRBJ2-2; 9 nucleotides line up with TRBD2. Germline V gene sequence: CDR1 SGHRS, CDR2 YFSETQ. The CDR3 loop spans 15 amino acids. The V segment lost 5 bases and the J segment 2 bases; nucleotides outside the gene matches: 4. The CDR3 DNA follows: TGCGCCAGCAGAAAGGGGACTAGCAACACCGGGGAGCTGTTTTTT. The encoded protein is CASRKGTSNTGELFF. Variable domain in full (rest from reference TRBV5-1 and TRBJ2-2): KAGVTQTPRYLIKTRGQQVTLSCSPISGHRSVSWYQQTPGQGLQFLFEYFSETQRNKGNFPGRFSGRQFSNSRSEMNVSTLELGDSALYLCASRKGTSNTGELFFGEGSRLTVL.

The DNA of the CDR3 is TGTGCCAGCAGTGTCGTGACTAGCGGGAGAGGAGAGACCCAGTACTTC. It translates to CASSVVTSGRGETQYF. The chain recombines TRBV6-1 with TRBJ2-5; 12 bases align to TRBD2. Germline V gives CDR1 MNHNS, CDR2 SASEGT. The V gene end was trimmed by 4 bases and the J gene end by 4 bases; junction bases not matched to a gene: 7. This CDR3 is 16 amino acids long.

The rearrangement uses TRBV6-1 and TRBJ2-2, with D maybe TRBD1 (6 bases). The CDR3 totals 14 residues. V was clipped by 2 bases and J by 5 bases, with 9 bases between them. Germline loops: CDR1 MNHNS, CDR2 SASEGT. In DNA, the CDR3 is TGTGCCAGCAGTGAAAAACAGGGAACCGGGGAGCTGTTTTTT. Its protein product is CASSEKQGTGELFF.

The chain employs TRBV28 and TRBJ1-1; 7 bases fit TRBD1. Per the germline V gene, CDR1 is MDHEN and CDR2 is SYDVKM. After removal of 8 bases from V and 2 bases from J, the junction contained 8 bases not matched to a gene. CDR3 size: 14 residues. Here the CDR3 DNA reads TGTGCCAGCGGCCCGGGACAGAGTAACACTGAAGCTTTCTTT. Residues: CASGPGQSNTEAFF.